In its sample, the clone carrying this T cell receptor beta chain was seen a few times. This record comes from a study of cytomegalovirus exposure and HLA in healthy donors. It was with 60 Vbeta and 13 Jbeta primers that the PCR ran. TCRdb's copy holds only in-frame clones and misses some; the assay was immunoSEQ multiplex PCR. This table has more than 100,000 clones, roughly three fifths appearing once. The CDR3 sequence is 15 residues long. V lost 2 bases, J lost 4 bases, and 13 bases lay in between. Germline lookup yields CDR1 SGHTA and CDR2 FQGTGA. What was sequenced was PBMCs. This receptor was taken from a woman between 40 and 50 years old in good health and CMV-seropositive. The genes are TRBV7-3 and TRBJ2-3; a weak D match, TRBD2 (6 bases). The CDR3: CASSLVPGEADTQYF. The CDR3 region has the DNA TGTGCCAGCAGCTTAGTACCGGGAGAGGCAGATACGCAGTATTTT.